The 12 T cell receptor beta chains below come from one sample, sequenced in a study of graft-versus-host responses after intestinal transplantation. Profiling relied on immunoSEQ multiplex PCR, and the TCRdb table lists in-frame clones only, not all of them. The data hold around 71,000 clones, with over 85% observed a single time. The sample consisted of bone marrow, taken roughly 780 days after intestinal transplantation. All receptors derive from a human patient who received an intestinal transplant, so some T cells may come from the graft donor.

A single count supports this clone. The chain couples TRBV6-5 to TRBJ1-1; perhaps TRBD1 as D (5 bases). The CDR3 runs 15 residues. With 5 bases removed from V and 6 bases from J, the gap between germline ends came to 19 bases. The germline CDR1 and CDR2 sequences are MNHEY and SVGAGI. The CDR3 sequence is CASSPPSHGASEAFF. CDR3 DNA: TGTGCCAGCAGTCCCCCATCCCATGGGGCGTCTGAAGCTTTCTTT.

V is TRBV5-4 and J is TRBJ2-3, with D perhaps TRBD1 (5 bases). V was clipped by 0 bases and J by 4 bases, with 15 bases between them. Germline lookup yields CDR1 SGHNT and CDR2 YYREEE (reference sequence). The CDR3 extends over 16 amino acids. Here the CDR3 reads CASSLALGAVADTQYF. CDR3 bases: TGTGCCAGCAGCTTGGCCCTAGGGGCCGTCGCAGATACGCAGTATTTT. The complete variable domain, with remaining parts taken from reference TRBV5-4 and TRBJ2-3, reads ETGVTQSPTHLIKTRGQQVTLRCSSQSGHNTVSWYQQALGQGPQFIFQYYREEENGRGNFPPRFSGLQFPNYSSELNVNALELDDSALYLCASSLALGAVADTQYFGPGTRLTVL.

The J gene is TRBJ2-2, the V gene TRBV9, with TRBD1 identical over 9 bases. V lost 4 bases and J lost 6; bases outside the gene matches: 10. The CDR3 runs to 16 residues. Germline V lookup: CDR1 SGDLS, CDR2 YYNGEE. The CDR3 protein is CASSNNRDRVSGELFF. CDR3 nucleotide sequence: TGTGCCAGCAGCAACAACCGGGACAGGGTGTCCGGGGAGCTGTTTTTT.

This chain uses TRBV10-3 with TRBJ2-2; 12 bases are a match to TRBD2. The length of the CDR3 is 19 residues. CDR1 and CDR2 from the germline V gene are ENHRY and SYGVKD. V lost 3 bases and J lost 0; bases outside the gene matches: 8. The CDR3 DNA follows: TGTGCCATCAGTGAATCTAGCGGGAGGGCCTGGTCGAACACCGGGGAGCTGTTTTTT. Protein product: CAISESSGRAWSNTGELFF.

The chain links TRBV18 to TRBJ2-4; D is unclear. There are 17 residues in the CDR3. V gave up 2 bases and J gave up 0 bases, with 14 bases separating them. The germline V gene encodes CDR1 KGHSH and CDR2 LQKENI. This chain's CDR3 is CASSPTILGIAKNIQYF. CDR3 bases: TGTGCCAGCTCACCAACGATACTCGGTATAGCCAAAAACATTCAGTACTTC.

The V and J genes are TRBV5-4 and TRBJ1-4; D is undetermined. Germline loops: CDR1 SGHNT, CDR2 YYREEE (reference sequence). Trimming pared 0 bases from V and 3 bases from J, leaving 18 bases between. The CDR3 sequence is 18 residues long. The CDR3 region is CASSLAVGGKGANEKLFF. The CDR3 bases are TGTGCCAGCAGCTTGGCGGTTGGCGGGAAAGGAGCTAATGAAAAACTGTTTTTT.

This clone was observed a few times. This rearrangement joins TRBV6-5 to TRBJ1-2; a possible D gene is TRBD1 (6 bases). The V gene's germline CDR1 is MNHEY and CDR2 SVGAGI. The CDR3 is made up of 15 amino acids. Trimming took 5 bases from V and 8 from J, leaving 21 bases between them. The CDR3 DNA reads TGTGCCAGCAGTCCCCTCCCATCCGGGGGCCGCGGCTACACCTTC. This codes for CASSPLPSGGRGYTF.

V is TRBV28 and J is TRBJ1-2; weak D call: TRBD1 (6 bases). With 3 bases removed from V and 8 bases from J, the gap between germline ends came to 22 bases. There are 16 residues in the CDR3. Germline V gene lookup returns CDR1 MDHEN and CDR2 SYDVKM. CDR3 region: CASSLAGVGGDGGYTF. For the CDR3, the DNA is TGTGCCAGCAGTTTGGCAGGGGTCGGCGGGGATGGCGGCTACACCTTC.

V usage is TRBV18 and J usage is TRBJ1-3; D not resolved. This CDR3 is 15 amino acids long. V gave up 4 bases and J gave up 0 bases, with 10 bases separating them. Germline-derived CDR1 and CDR2 are KGHSH and LQKENI. CDR3 coding DNA: TGTGCCAGCTCACTAAACTTGGGCTCTGGAAACACCATATATTTT. This gives the protein CASSLNLGSGNTIYF.

The count of this clone is one. The genes are TRBV29-1 and TRBJ1-2, with 8 bases lining up with TRBD1. From germline, CDR1 is SQVTM and CDR2 ANQGSEA. This CDR3 is 13 amino acids long. The junction had 7 bases not matched to a gene; V was cut back by 7 bases and J by 3 bases. In DNA, the CDR3 is TGCAGCGCAGGGACAGGTCTAGACTATGGCTACACCTTC. This codes for CSAGTGLDYGYTF.

The rearrangement joins TRBV14 to TRBJ2-1; no clear D. This CDR3 has 12 residues. Trimming cost V 0 bases and J 9 bases, with 6 bases left between them. The germline CDR1 and CDR2 sequences are SGHDN and FVKESK. Here the CDR3 DNA reads TGTGCCAGCAGCCAAGAATCGGGTGAGCAGTTCTTC. Protein sequence: CASSQESGEQFF.

The rearrangement uses TRBV5-1 and TRBJ2-7, with 10 bases identical to TRBD1. The CDR3 consists of 17 residues. After removal of 3 bases from V and 2 bases from J, the junction contained 11 bases not matched to a gene. The germline V gene has CDR1 SGHRS and CDR2 YFSETQ. The CDR3 nucleotides are TGCGCCAGCAGCTCAGAGGGCCCGGGACAGGGGACCTACGAGCAGTACTTC. This sequence encodes CASSSEGPGQGTYEQYF.